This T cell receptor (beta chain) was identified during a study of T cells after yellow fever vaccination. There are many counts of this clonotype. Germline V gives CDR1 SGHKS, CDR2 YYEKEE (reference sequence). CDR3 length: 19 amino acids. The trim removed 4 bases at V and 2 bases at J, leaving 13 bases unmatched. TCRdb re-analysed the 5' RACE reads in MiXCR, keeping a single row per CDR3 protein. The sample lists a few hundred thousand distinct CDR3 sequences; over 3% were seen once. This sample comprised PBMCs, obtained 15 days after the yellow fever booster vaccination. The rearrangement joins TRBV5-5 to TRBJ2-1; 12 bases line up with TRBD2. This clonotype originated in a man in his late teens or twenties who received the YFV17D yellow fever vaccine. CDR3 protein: CASSATGTSGRIAYNEQFF. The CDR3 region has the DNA TGTGCCAGCAGCGCGACAGGGACTAGCGGGCGAATCGCCTACAATGAGCAGTTCTTC. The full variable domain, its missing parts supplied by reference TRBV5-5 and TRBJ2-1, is DAGVTQSPTHLIKTRGQQVTLRCSPISGHKSVSWYQQVLGQGPQFIFQYYEKEERGRGNFPDRFSARQFPNYSSELNVNALLLGDSALYLCASSATGTSGRIAYNEQFFGPGTRLTVL.